The 20 T cell receptor beta chains listed next were all sequenced from one sample in a study of metastatic and nonmetastatic thyroid tumors. Patients had received no treatment of any kind before thyroid surgery. Via MiXCR, TCRdb re-called the PCR reads. The sample shows about 69,000 clones, about 14% of them seen only once. What was sequenced was blood. The receptors were sampled from a male donor with papillary thyroid cancer or a benign thyroid nodule (not recorded which). Some clones in this sample may be carry-over from other donors' samples.

This clone has more than one count but fewer than ten. This chain uses TRBV29-1 with TRBJ1-4; D gene ambiguous. Trimming stripped 0 bases from V and 0 bases from J, with 11 bases between. This CDR3 is built from 16 residues. The germline V gene encodes CDR1 SQVTM and CDR2 ANQGSEA. In nucleotides, the CDR3 is TGCAGCGTTGAAGATTTTGACTGTACAACTAATGAAAAACTGTTTTTT. As protein: CSVEDFDCTTNEKLFF.

This clone came up many times. The rearrangement joins TRBV27 to TRBJ2-5, with TRBD2 identical over 10 bases. The germline CDR1 and CDR2 sequences are MNHEY and SMNVEV (reference sequence). V was pared by 6 bases and J by 4 bases, with 11 bases of the junction left unmatched. The CDR3 is 16 amino acids. CDR3 region: CASSSGLAAYLETQYF. In nucleotides, the CDR3 is TGTGCCAGCAGCTCCGGACTAGCGGCCTACCTAGAGACCCAGTACTTC.

This clone was recorded at least ten times. The rearrangement uses TRBV9 and TRBJ2-2, with 9 nucleotides matching TRBD2. CDR3 length: 15 amino acids. J gave up 2 bases and V 3 bases, and 2 bases lay outside the gene matches. Germline assignment: CDR1 SGDLS and CDR2 YYNGEE. The CDR3 nucleotides read TGTGCCAGCAGCGCTAGCGGGACCAACACCGGGGAGCTGTTTTTT. Translation: CASSASGTNTGELFF.

A note on this clone: Possible read error: a much larger clone is one base away. The rearrangement uses TRBV5-4 and TRBJ2-1, with 9 bases lining up with TRBD2. Germline V CDR1 and CDR2: SGHNT, YYREEE (reference sequence). The CDR3 is made up of 16 amino acids. This chain's CDR3 is CASSSPGLAGHNEHFF. The CDR3 nucleotides are TGTGCCAGCAGCTCCCCCGGGCTAGCGGGACACAATGAGCATTTCTTC.

Details on this clone: With a much larger clone just one base away, this may be a read error. V gene TRBV5-4 combines with J gene TRBJ1-6; no definite D call. CDR3 length: 13 residues. Trimming cost V 5 bases and J 6 bases, with 9 bases left between them. Germline V gene data show CDR1 as SGHNT and CDR2 as YYREEE (reference sequence). CDR3 loop: CASSGEGNSPLHF. In nucleotides, the CDR3 is TGTGCCAGCAGTGGGGAAGGTAATTCACCCCTCCACTTT.

This clone was counted many times. The rearrangement uses TRBV5-6 and TRBJ1-4; D call uncertain. Germline V gene sequence: CDR1 SGHDT, CDR2 YYEEEE. The CDR3 spans 13 residues. Trimming stripped 4 bases from V and 4 bases from J, with 8 bases between. The CDR3 is CASSNGVNEKLFF. For the CDR3, the DNA is TGTGCCAGCAGCAACGGGGTTAATGAAAAACTGTTTTTT.

There are many counts of this clone. The rearrangement uses TRBV14 and TRBJ2-3; 8 bases align to TRBD1. The germline V gene encodes CDR1 SGHDN and CDR2 FVKESK. V trimming: 4 bases; J trimming: 1 base; junction bases outside the gene matches: 7. The CDR3 sequence is 16 residues long. CDR3 DNA sequence: TGTGCCAGCAGCCCACTAGGACAGGGCGGCACAGATACGCAGTATTTT. This gives the protein CASSPLGQGGTDTQYF.

This clone was observed at least ten times. The chain couples TRBV29-1 to TRBJ2-3, with 9 bases lining up with TRBD2. V dropped 8 bases and J dropped 3; count of bases not matched to a gene: 9. The CDR3 runs 14 residues. Germline V CDR1 and CDR2: SQVTM, ANQGSEA. The CDR3 loop reads CSFFGSGSTDTQYF. As DNA, the CDR3 is TGCAGCTTTTTTGGTAGCGGGAGTACAGATACGCAGTATTTT.

This clone occurred many times. Other DNA sequences within the sample encode an identical CDR3. The rearrangement links TRBV9 to TRBJ2-1; the match to TRBD1 covers 8 bases. With V trimmed by 0 bases and J by 1 base, 6 bases remained unmatched. Per germline, CDR1 SGDLS and CDR2 YYNGEE. The CDR3 is made up of 17 amino acids. Here the CDR3 reads CASSVARQGTSYNEQFF. The CDR3 nucleotides are TGTGCCAGCAGCGTAGCTCGACAGGGGACTTCCTACAATGAGCAGTTCTTC.

This clone showed up just a few times. This may come from a read error, since a much larger clone is one base off. The J gene is TRBJ1-5, the V gene TRBV6-1; D call uncertain. Germline-derived CDR1 and CDR2 are MNHNS and SASEGT. The germline V and J ends were trimmed by 7 bases and 1 base, with 17 bases remaining between them. The CDR3 covers 16 residues. The CDR3 here is CASKVRVKGSNQPQHF. Written as DNA, the CDR3 is TGTGCCAGCAAAGTACGGGTAAAAGGCAGCAATCAGCCCCAGCATTTT.

This clone was found many times. The CDR3 coding sequence is TGTGCCAGCAGTGAAATTCAAGGGGGCAGTTTCAAAAACATTCAGTACTTC. As protein: CASSEIQGGSFKNIQYF. The gene calls are TRBV6-1 and TRBJ2-4; 7 positions match TRBD1. V shed 2 bases and J 3 bases; nucleotides not matched to a gene: 10. Germline assignment: CDR1 MNHNS and CDR2 SASEGT. This CDR3 is 17 amino acids long.

Regarding this clone: A read error is possible here, since a much larger clone lies one base away. Distinct nucleotide sequences in the sample also encode this CDR3. This chain joins TRBV7-7 and TRBJ1-1; D not certain. CDR3 length: 13 residues. Germline CDR1 reads SSHAT; CDR2 reads FNYEAQ (reference sequence). CDR3 sequence reads: CASSLDVNTEAFF. The CDR3 DNA is TGTGCTAGCAGCTTAGATGTTAACACTGAAGCTTTCTTT.

Many counts were recorded for this clone. The rearrangement links TRBV12-3 or TRBV12-4 to TRBJ2-2, with 7 bases lining up with TRBD1. There are 17 residues in the CDR3. V dropped 2 bases and J dropped 0; count of bases not matched to a gene: 6. The CDR3 coding sequence is TGTGCCAGCAGTTTATCCGGGACAGCTGCGAACACCGGGGAGCTGTTTTTT. Its translation: CASSLSGTAANTGELFF.

This clone has a count of ten or more. This chain uses TRBV7-3 with TRBJ2-3, with TRBD1 identical over 9 bases. Looked up from germline, CDR1 is SGHTA and CDR2 is FQGTGA. The CDR3 extends over 14 amino acids. Losses at the gene ends were 3 bases for V and 4 bases for J; bases not matched to a gene: 2. CDR3 nucleotide sequence: TGTGCCAGCAGCTTGACAGGGGGTCCAGATACGCAGTATTTT. Translated: CASSLTGGPDTQYF.

This clone was recorded many times. The V call is TRBV7-9, the J call TRBJ2-7; the match to TRBD1 covers 8 bases. The CDR3 loop spans 14 amino acids. CDR1 and CDR2 from the germline V gene are SEHNR and FQNEAQ (reference sequence). With 5 bases clipped from V and 3 bases from J, the junction kept 6 bases outside the gene matches. The CDR3 nucleotides read TGTGCCAGCAGCCTGTCGACAGGGGACTACGAGCAGTACTTC. Translating it yields CASSLSTGDYEQYF. Full variable domain (outside the CDR3, taken from reference TRBV7-9 and TRBJ2-7): DTGVSQNPRHKITKRGQNVTFRCDPISEHNRLYWYRQTLGQGPEFLTYFQNEAQLEKSRLLSDRFSAERPKGSFSTLEIQRTEQGDSAMYLCASSLSTGDYEQYFGPGTRLTVT.

This chain joins TRBV5-1 and TRBJ2-7; D is undetermined. Germline V lookup: CDR1 SGHRS, CDR2 YFSETQ. There are 13 residues in the CDR3. Trimming shortened V by 0 bases and J by 2 bases, and 6 bases separated the two germline ends. The CDR3 bases are TGCGCCAGCAGCTTGGATGTGGCCTACGAGCAGTACGTC. This sequence encodes CASSLDVAYEQYV.

At least ten counts were recorded for this clone. This sequence joins TRBV9 and TRBJ2-2; 10 nucleotides agree with TRBD1. V was pared by 3 bases and J by 6 bases, with 8 bases of the junction left unmatched. The CDR3 has 16 amino acids. Germline V gives CDR1 SGDLS, CDR2 YYNGEE. CDR3 residues: CASSERGQGFPGELFF. The CDR3 region has the DNA TGTGCCAGCAGCGAGAGGGGACAGGGGTTCCCCGGGGAGCTGTTTTTT. Together with reference TRBV9 and TRBJ2-2, the CDR3 gives the full variable domain: DSGVTQTPKHLITATGQRVTLRCSPRSGDLSVYWYQQSLDQGLQFLIQYYNGEERAKGNILERFSAQQFPDLHSELNLSSLELGDSALYFCASSERGQGFPGELFFGEGSRLTVL.

This clone turned up a few times. The chain recombines TRBV6-1 with TRBJ2-7; no definite D call. V was pared by 5 bases and J by 3 bases, with 17 bases between. Germline CDR1 MNHNS, CDR2 SASEGT. This CDR3 is 15 amino acids long. CDR3 residues: CASSRVPRSYYEQYV. CDR3 in DNA: TGTGCCAGCAGTAGGGTCCCAAGGAGCTACTACGAGCAGTACGTC.

This clone was observed many times. This sequence joins TRBV15 and TRBJ2-1; D is possibly TRBD2 (6 bases). Germline V gene data show CDR1 as LNHNV and CDR2 as YYDKDF (reference sequence). Trimming removed 5 bases from V and 8 bases from J, with 22 bases in between. The CDR3 is 16 residues long. This CDR3 reads CATSYRDWKARHEQFF. The CDR3 nucleotides are TGTGCCACCAGCTACCGGGACTGGAAGGCCAGGCATGAGCAGTTCTTC.

Of note for this clone: This sequence may be a read error, since a much larger clone differs from it by one base. The chain joins TRBV5-6 to TRBJ2-7; possible D gene TRBD2, 7 bases. The V and J ends lost 4 bases and 5 bases respectively, with 28 bases between them. The CDR3 loop spans 18 amino acids. From germline, CDR1 is SGHDT and CDR2 YYEEEE. CDR3: CASSTPLAVMGKGDEQYF. CDR3 bases: TGTGCCAGCAGCACCCCCCTAGCGGTAATGGGCAAGGGGGACGAGCAGTACTTC. The whole variable domain, filled in from reference TRBV5-6 and TRBJ2-7, reads DAGVTQSPTHLIKTRGQQVTLRCSPKSGHDTVSWYQQALGQGPQFIFQYYEEEERQRGNFPDRFSGHQFPNYSSELNVNALLLGDSALYLCASSTPLAVMGKGDEQYFGPGTRLTVT.